One and the same sample provided the 24 T cell receptor beta chains below, sequenced in a study of T cell changes during pregnancy in multiple sclerosis. Sequencing used immunoSEQ multiplex PCR; TCRdb keeps in-frame clones, though not all of them. The table has around 97,000 clones, about 91% seen once. This specimen consisted of peripheral blood, obtained after pregnancy. These receptors were collected from a female donor with multiple sclerosis, enrolled in a pregnancy study.

The chain has TRBV21-1 and TRBJ1-1. TRBV21-1 is a pseudogene segment. The CDR3 is 17 amino acids. The CDR3 region is CASSRGEGPILNTEAFF. The CDR3 coding sequence is TGTGCCAGCAGCAGAGGGGAGGGGCCAATATTGAACACTGAAGCTTTCTTT.

The chain employs TRBV5-1 and TRBJ2-3; tentatively, D is TRBD2 (5 bases). CDR3 length: 15 amino acids. In germline, CDR1 is SGHRS, CDR2 YFSETQ. V was cut by 1 base and J by 2 bases, with 11 bases left in between. CDR3 residues: CASSLTPDSTDTQYF. The CDR3 nucleotides are TGCGCCAGCAGCTTGACACCGGACTCCACAGATACGCAGTATTTT. The whole variable domain, filled in from reference TRBV5-1 and TRBJ2-3, reads KAGVTQTPRYLIKTRGQQVTLSCSPISGHRSVSWYQQTPGQGLQFLFEYFSETQRNKGNFPGRFSGRQFSNSRSEMNVSTLELGDSALYLCASSLTPDSTDTQYFGPGTRLTVL.

The chain recombines TRBV14 with TRBJ2-3, with 12 bases that match TRBD2. CDR3 length equals 16 residues. V lost 4 bases, J lost 2 bases, and 4 bases stayed unmatched. Germline CDR1 and CDR2: SGHDN and FVKESK. CDR3 in amino acids: CASSPGLAGPTDTQYF. In nucleotides, the CDR3 is TGTGCCAGCAGCCCGGGACTAGCGGGCCCCACAGATACGCAGTATTTT.

The chain combines TRBV9 with TRBJ1-1, with 9 nucleotides matching TRBD1. Per germline, CDR1 SGDLS and CDR2 YYNGEE. The CDR3 contains 16 residues. J gave up 4 bases and V 4 bases, and 11 bases lay outside the gene matches. CDR3 sequence reads: CASSPHRDRAGTEAFF. In nucleotides, the CDR3 is TGTGCCAGCAGCCCACACAGGGACAGGGCGGGCACTGAAGCTTTCTTT.

V and J are TRBV9 and TRBJ2-1; TRBD2 is a possible D gene (6 bases). V dropped 4 bases and J dropped 9 bases, with 17 bases sitting between them. Germline CDR1 reads SGDLS; CDR2 reads YYNGEE. The CDR3 contains 14 residues. The CDR3 DNA sequence: TGTGCCAGCAGCCCCGCCGCGGGAAGGGGTGAGCAGTTCTTC. Amino acids: CASSPAAGRGEQFF.

The rearrangement uses TRBV15 and TRBJ1-3; the match to TRBD1 covers 8 bases. In germline, CDR1 is LNHNV, CDR2 YYDKDF (reference sequence). V was clipped by 5 bases and J by 4 bases; unmatched bases: 4. This CDR3 spans 14 amino acids. CDR3 sequence (DNA): TGTGCCACCAGCCGCGACAGGGGAGGAAACACCATATATTTT. Encoded protein: CATSRDRGGNTIYF.

This chain joins TRBV9 and TRBJ2-2; D possibly corresponds to TRBD2 (6 bases). Deletions cut 3 bases from V and 3 bases from J, with 12 bases between. The CDR3 runs to 15 residues. Germline V gives CDR1 SGDLS, CDR2 YYNGEE. CDR3 bases: TGTGCCAGCAGCGCCCTGGGACTGGACACCGGGGAGCTGTTTTTT. It translates to CASSALGLDTGELFF.

The chain has TRBV5-1 and TRBJ1-2; 7 bases are a match to TRBD1. Trimming cost V 0 bases and J 10 bases; bases outside gene matches: 12. Germline V gene data show CDR1 as SGHRS and CDR2 as YFSETQ. This CDR3 comprises 15 residues. CDR3 loop: CASSLEDRTSDHYTF. In nucleotides, the CDR3 is TGCGCCAGCAGCTTGGAGGACAGGACGAGTGACCACTACACCTTC.

V gene TRBV23-1 combines with J gene TRBJ1-5; 10 nucleotides line up with TRBD1. TRBV23-1 is filed as an ORF, its function uncertain. This CDR3 contains 13 residues. V lost 4 bases and J lost 6; bases outside the gene matches: 0. The CDR3 sequence: CASSRTGGQPQHF. In DNA, the CDR3 is TGCGCCAGCAGTCGGACAGGGGGTCAGCCCCAGCATTTT.

This chain joins TRBV19 and TRBJ1-1, with D perhaps TRBD1 (5 bases). Deletions cut 11 bases from V and 1 base from J, with 17 bases between. The CDR3 is 14 amino acids. The germline V gene encodes CDR1 LNHDA and CDR2 SQIVND (reference sequence). CDR3 region: CASRRLTGNTEAFF. The CDR3 coding sequence is TGTGCCTCCCGACGGTTAACAGGGAACACTGAAGCTTTCTTT.

This clone was found once. The J gene is TRBJ2-2, the V gene TRBV7-2; 12 nucleotides agree with TRBD2. J gave up 6 bases and V 5 bases, and 7 bases lay outside the gene matches. Germline CDR1 and CDR2: SGHTA and FQGNSA. The CDR3 extends over 16 amino acids. CDR3 nucleotides: TGTGCCAGCAGCCCTGCGCTAGCGGGGGGGGCCGGGGAGCTGTTTTTT. Protein: CASSPALAGGAGELFF.

CDR3 nucleotides: TGTGCCAGCAGCTCTACCGGGACAGGGTTCTCCTACGAGCAGTACTTC. Protein: CASSSTGTGFSYEQYF. This chain uses TRBV11-2 with TRBJ2-7; the match to TRBD1 covers 9 bases. The CDR3 is 16 residues long. V lost 4 bases and J lost 0; bases outside the gene matches: 7. The V gene's germline CDR1 is SGHAT and CDR2 FQNNGV.

The rearrangement links TRBV9 to TRBJ2-1, with 8 bases fitting TRBD2. The length of the CDR3 is 17 residues. The germline V gene encodes CDR1 SGDLS and CDR2 YYNGEE. J was trimmed by 7 bases and V by 3 bases; bases with no gene match: 15. The CDR3 coding sequence is TGTGCCAGCAGCGACCCCCCTGGCGGGGGGCCCTGGAATGAGCAGTTCTTC. Translated: CASSDPPGGGPWNEQFF.

The chain carries TRBV5-1 and TRBJ2-3; 11 bases line up with TRBD2. The CDR3 is 18 amino acids. Germline-derived CDR1 and CDR2 are SGHRS and YFSETQ. J lost 1 base, V lost 4 bases, and 11 bases had no gene match. CDR3 amino acids: CASSLTSGVGVGTDTQYF. For the CDR3, the DNA is TGCGCCAGCAGCCTGACTAGCGGGGTCGGGGTCGGCACAGATACGCAGTATTTT.

The V call is TRBV5-5, the J call TRBJ1-2, with 10 positions matching TRBD1. The CDR3 loop spans 13 amino acids. Trimming took 5 bases from V and 8 from J; bases not matched to a gene: 6. The germline V gene encodes CDR1 SGHKS and CDR2 YYEKEE (reference sequence). The CDR3 bases are TGTGCCAGCAGTTGGACAGGGGGTAGGGGCTACACCTTC. It yields the protein CASSWTGGRGYTF.

V is TRBV7-2 and J is TRBJ2-3; TRBD2 aligns across 11 bases. The J segment lost 1 base and the V segment lost 3 bases, leaving 9 bases of the junction unmatched. The CDR3 spans 18 residues. Germline CDR1 and CDR2: SGHTA and FQGNSA. The DNA for the CDR3 is TGTGCCAGCAGCTTGGGACCTAGCGGGGGGCGTGGCACAGATACGCAGTATTTT. Translated, it gives CASSLGPSGGRGTDTQYF. The full variable domain, with the rest looked up from reference TRBV7-2 and TRBJ2-3, is GAGVSQSPSNKVTEKGKDVELRCDPISGHTALYWYRQSLGQGLEFLIYFQGNSAPDKSGLPSDRFSAERTGGSVSTLTIQRTQQEDSAVYLCASSLGPSGGRGTDTQYFGPGTRLTVL.

This chain links TRBV7-9 with TRBJ2-1; 8 bases align to TRBD2. The CDR3 runs 16 residues. The germline gives CDR1 SEHNR, CDR2 FQNEAQ (reference sequence). V lost 4 bases to trimming and J lost 4 bases; unmatched junction nucleotides: 9. In DNA, the CDR3 is TGTGCCAGCAGCTATCGACTAGCGCCCCCGTACAATGAGCAGTTCTTC. Residues: CASSYRLAPPYNEQFF.

The chain joins TRBV7-9 to TRBJ1-2; TRBD1 matches at 9 bases. The length of the CDR3 is 13 residues. V lost 5 bases to trimming and J lost 6 bases; unmatched junction nucleotides: 4. CDR1 and CDR2 (germline): SEHNR, FQNEAQ (reference sequence). This CDR3 reads CASSRDRVDGYTF. The CDR3, as DNA: TGTGCCAGCAGCAGGGACAGGGTTGATGGCTACACCTTC. The full variable domain, in which reference TRBV7-9 and TRBJ1-2 provide the parts outside the CDR3, is DTGVSQNPRHKITKRGQNVTFRCDPISEHNRLYWYRQTLGQGPEFLTYFQNEAQLEKSRLLSDRFSAERPKGSFSTLEIQRTEQGDSAMYLCASSRDRVDGYTFGSGTRLTVV.

The chain employs TRBV12-5 and TRBJ1-6; the D is unclear. The CDR3 sequence is 16 residues long. V was cut by 3 bases and J by 6 bases, with 15 bases left in between. Germline V gene lookup returns CDR1 LGHNT and CDR2 FRNRAP. The CDR3 here is CASGFSLGESNSPLHF. The CDR3 DNA follows: TGTGCTAGTGGTTTCTCCCTAGGTGAATCTAATTCACCCCTCCACTTT.

This rearrangement joins TRBV27 to TRBJ1-4; D may be TRBD1 (6 bases). The CDR3 is 14 residues long. V lost 6 bases and J lost 5, with 13 bases in between. Germline V gene sequence: CDR1 MNHEY, CDR2 SMNVEV (reference sequence). The CDR3 loop reads CASSPGHPNEKLFF. The CDR3 DNA sequence: TGTGCCAGCAGCCCGGGACACCCGAATGAAAAACTGTTTTTT. Based on the CDR3 plus reference TRBV27 and TRBJ1-4, the full variable domain is EAQVTQNPRYLITVTGKKLTVTCSQNMNHEYMSWYRQDPGLGLRQIYYSMNVEVTDKGDVPEGYKVSRKEKRNFPLILESPSPNQTSLYFCASSPGHPNEKLFFGSGTQLSVL.

J is TRBJ2-4 and V is TRBV7-9, with 8 nucleotides matching TRBD2. The CDR3 length is 14 residues. V dropped 1 base and J dropped 9; count of bases not matched to a gene: 5. The germline V gene has CDR1 SEHNR and CDR2 FQNEAQ (reference sequence). The CDR3 region is CASSLDAGGGIQYF. CDR3 sequence (DNA): TGTGCCAGCAGCTTAGATGCGGGGGGAGGCATTCAGTACTTC.

This chain connects TRBV27 to TRBJ1-1; 7 positions match TRBD1. The germline gives CDR1 MNHEY, CDR2 SMNVEV (reference sequence). The V and J ends lost 1 base and 1 base, in that order; junction bases with no gene match: 3. The CDR3 consists of 15 residues. The CDR3, as DNA: TGTGCCAGCAGTTTATTTGGGACAGCGAACACTGAAGCTTTCTTT. It is translated as CASSLFGTANTEAFF.

In DNA form, the CDR3 reads TGTGCCAGCAGCGGAGGGGGGGCAGGGACGTCCTACGAGCAGTACTTC. It translates to CASSGGGAGTSYEQYF. The chain links TRBV7-8 to TRBJ2-7; a possible D gene is TRBD2 (7 bases). The CDR3 sequence is 16 residues long. V was trimmed by 5 bases and J by 1 base, leaving 18 bases between them. CDR1 SGHVS and CDR2 FQNEAQ come from the germline V gene.

The gene calls are TRBV18 and TRBJ2-5, with TRBD2 matching over 7 bases. The V segment lost 1 base and the J segment 1 base; nucleotides outside the gene matches: 6. Germline CDR1 KGHSH, CDR2 LQKENI. The CDR3 is made up of 16 amino acids. The CDR3 protein is CASSPLRGGPQETQYF. The CDR3 DNA sequence: TGTGCCAGCTCACCACTGCGCGGGGGTCCCCAAGAGACCCAGTACTTC.